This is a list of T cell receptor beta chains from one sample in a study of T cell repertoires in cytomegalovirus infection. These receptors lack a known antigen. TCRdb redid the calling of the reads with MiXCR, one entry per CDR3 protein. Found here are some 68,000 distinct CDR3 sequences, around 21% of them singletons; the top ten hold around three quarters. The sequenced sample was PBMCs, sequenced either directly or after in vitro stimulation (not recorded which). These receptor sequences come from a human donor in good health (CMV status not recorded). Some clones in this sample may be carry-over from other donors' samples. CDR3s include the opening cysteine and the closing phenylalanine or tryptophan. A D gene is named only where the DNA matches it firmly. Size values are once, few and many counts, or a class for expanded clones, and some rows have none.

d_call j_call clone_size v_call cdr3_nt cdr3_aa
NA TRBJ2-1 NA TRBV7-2 TGTGCCAGCAGCGTGCGGCGGGACAATGAGCAGTTCTTC CASSVRRDNEQFF
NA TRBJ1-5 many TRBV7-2 TGTGCCAGCAGCTTAGGACATACTAGCAATCAGCCCCAGCATTTT CASSLGHTSNQPQHF
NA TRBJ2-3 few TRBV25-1 TGTGCCAGCAGTGAGCCTGGGGTCCTAGATACGCAGTATTTT CASSEPGVLDTQYF
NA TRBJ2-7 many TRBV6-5 TGTGCCAGCAGTTACGGGGGAGTGGGTTCCTACGAGCAGTACTTC CASSYGGVGSYEQYF
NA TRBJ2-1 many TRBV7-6 TGTGCCAGCAGCTCAGAATTGCAGTTTACCTACAATGAGCAGTTCTTC CASSSELQFTYNEQFF
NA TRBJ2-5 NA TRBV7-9 TGTGCCAGCAGCTTGGATATTGAGACCCAGTACTTC CASSLDIETQYF
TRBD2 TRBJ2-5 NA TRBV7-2 TGTGCCAGCAGCTTTTTGGGGGAGGGCCTGTGGGGTCAAGAGACCCAGTACTTC CASSFLGEGLWGQETQYF
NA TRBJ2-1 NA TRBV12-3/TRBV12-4 TGTGCCAGCAGTCTAGGCCCTCGACTGGGGGAGCAGTTCTTC CASSLGPRLGEQFF
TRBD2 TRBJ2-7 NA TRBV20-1 TGCAGTGCTAGAACAGCGGGAGGATACGAGCAGTACTTC CSARTAGGYEQYF
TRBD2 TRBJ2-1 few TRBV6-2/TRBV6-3 TGTGCCAGCAGTTACATATCGGGAGGGCCCTACAATGAGCAGTTCTTC CASSYISGGPYNEQFF
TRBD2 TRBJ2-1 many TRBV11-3 TGTGCCAGCAGCTTAGATCAAGGGGGGACTAGTACTCTTAATGAGCAGTTCTTC CASSLDQGGTSTLNEQFF
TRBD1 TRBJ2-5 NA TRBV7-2 TGTGCCAGCACCCCGACAGGGGGAAAGGGGGAGACCCAGTACTTC CASTPTGGKGETQYF
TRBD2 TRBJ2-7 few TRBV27 TGTGCCACTCACCCTAGCGGGAACTTCGAGCAGTACTTC CATHPSGNFEQYF
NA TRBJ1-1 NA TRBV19 TGTGCCAGTAGTATAGTCCTGAACACTGAAGCTTTCTTT CASSIVLNTEAFF
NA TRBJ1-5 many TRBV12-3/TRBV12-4 TGTGCCAGCAGCGGGGATAACCGCAATCAGCCCCAGCATTTT CASSGDNRNQPQHF
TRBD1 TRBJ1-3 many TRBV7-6 TGTGCCAGCAGCGGACAGGGGAGAAACACCATATATTTT CASSGQGRNTIYF
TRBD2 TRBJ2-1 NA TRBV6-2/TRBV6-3 TGTGCCAGCAGTCAGCGGGGGGATAATGAGCAGTTCTTC CASSQRGDNEQFF
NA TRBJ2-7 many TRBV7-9 TGTGCCAGCAGCCCAGGACTCGCCTCCTACGAGCAGTACTTC CASSPGLASYEQYF
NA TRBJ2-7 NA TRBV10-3 TGTGCCATCAGTGTTCGGGAGAGCTCCTACGAGCAGTACTTC CAISVRESSYEQYF
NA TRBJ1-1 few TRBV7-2 TGTGCCAGCAGCTTCAGCAGGGACACTGAAGCTTTCTTT CASSFSRDTEAFF
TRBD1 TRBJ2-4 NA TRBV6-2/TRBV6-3 TGTGCCAGCAGTCACGGACAGGGTGGACCCAAAAACATTCAGTACTTC CASSHGQGGPKNIQYF
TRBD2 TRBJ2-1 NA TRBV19 TGTGCCAGTAGTGAACGACTAGCGGGAGCTTCAGTCTACAATGAGCAGTTCTTC CASSERLAGASVYNEQFF
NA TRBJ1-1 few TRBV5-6 TGTGCCAGCAGCTTGGTGGCATTGAACACTGAAGCTTTCTTT CASSLVALNTEAFF